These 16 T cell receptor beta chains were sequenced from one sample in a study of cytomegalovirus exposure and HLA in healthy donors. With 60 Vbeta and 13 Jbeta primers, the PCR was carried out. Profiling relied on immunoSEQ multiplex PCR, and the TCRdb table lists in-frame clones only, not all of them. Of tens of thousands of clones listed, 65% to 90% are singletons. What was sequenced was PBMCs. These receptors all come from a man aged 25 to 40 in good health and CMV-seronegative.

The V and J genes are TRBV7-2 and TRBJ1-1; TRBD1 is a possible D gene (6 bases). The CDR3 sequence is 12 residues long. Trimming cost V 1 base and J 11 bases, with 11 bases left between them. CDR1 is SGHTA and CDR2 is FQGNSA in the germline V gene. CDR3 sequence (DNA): TGTGCCAGCAGCTTAGTTAGTACAGGGGCTTTCTTT. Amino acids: CASSLVSTGAFF.

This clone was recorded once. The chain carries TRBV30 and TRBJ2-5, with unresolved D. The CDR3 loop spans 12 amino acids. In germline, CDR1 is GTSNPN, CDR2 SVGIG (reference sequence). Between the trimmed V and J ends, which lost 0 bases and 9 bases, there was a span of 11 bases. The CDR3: CAWSVPAGAQYF. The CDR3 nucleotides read TGTGCCTGGAGTGTACCGGCCGGAGCCCAGTACTTC.

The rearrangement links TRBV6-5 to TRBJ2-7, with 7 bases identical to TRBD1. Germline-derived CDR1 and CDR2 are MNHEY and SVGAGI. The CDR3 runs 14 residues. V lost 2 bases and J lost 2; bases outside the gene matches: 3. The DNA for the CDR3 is TGTGCCAGCAGTTACAACAGGGGCCCCTACGAGCAGTACTTC. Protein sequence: CASSYNRGPYEQYF.

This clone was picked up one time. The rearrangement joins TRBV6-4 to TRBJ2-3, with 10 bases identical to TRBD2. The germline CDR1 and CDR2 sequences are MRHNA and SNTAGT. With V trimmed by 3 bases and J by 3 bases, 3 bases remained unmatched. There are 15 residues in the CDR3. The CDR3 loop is CASSEIAGGTDTQYF. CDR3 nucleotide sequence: TGTGCCAGCAGTGAAATAGCGGGAGGAACAGATACGCAGTATTTT.

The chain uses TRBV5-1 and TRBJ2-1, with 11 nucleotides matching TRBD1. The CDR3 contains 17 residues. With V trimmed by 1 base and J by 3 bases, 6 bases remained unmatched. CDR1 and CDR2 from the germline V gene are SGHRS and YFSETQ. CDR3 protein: CASSLLTGTGGYNEQFF. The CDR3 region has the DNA TGCGCCAGCAGCTTGTTAACGGGGACAGGGGGCTACAATGAGCAGTTCTTC.

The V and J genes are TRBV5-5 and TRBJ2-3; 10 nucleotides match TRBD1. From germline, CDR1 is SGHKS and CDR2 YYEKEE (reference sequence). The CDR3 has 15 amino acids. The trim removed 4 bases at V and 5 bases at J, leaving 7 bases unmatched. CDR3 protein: CASSPGTGEGDTQYF. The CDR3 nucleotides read TGTGCCAGCAGCCCTGGGACAGGGGAGGGAGATACGCAGTATTTT.

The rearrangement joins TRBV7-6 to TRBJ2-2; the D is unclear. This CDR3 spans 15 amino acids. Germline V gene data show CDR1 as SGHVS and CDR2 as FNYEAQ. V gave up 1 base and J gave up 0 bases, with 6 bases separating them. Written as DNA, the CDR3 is TGTGCCAGCAGCTTAGAGAGTTCGAACACCGGGGAGCTGTTTTTT. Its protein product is CASSLESSNTGELFF. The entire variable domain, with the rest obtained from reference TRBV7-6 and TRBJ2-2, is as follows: GAGVSQSPRYKVTKRGQDVALRCDPISGHVSLYWYRQALGQGPEFLTYFNYEAQQDKSGLPNDRFSAERPEGSISTLTIQRTEQRDSAMYRCASSLESSNTGELFFGEGSRLTVL.

CDR3 DNA sequence: TGTGCCAGCAGCTTAGCGGGACTAGCTTCCTACGAGCAGTACTTC. Translated, it gives CASSLAGLASYEQYF. The V and J genes are TRBV11-2 and TRBJ2-7; TRBD2 aligns across 9 bases. This CDR3 comprises 15 residues. The V segment lost 1 base and the J segment 1 base; nucleotides outside the gene matches: 2. Germline V gene sequence: CDR1 SGHAT, CDR2 FQNNGV.

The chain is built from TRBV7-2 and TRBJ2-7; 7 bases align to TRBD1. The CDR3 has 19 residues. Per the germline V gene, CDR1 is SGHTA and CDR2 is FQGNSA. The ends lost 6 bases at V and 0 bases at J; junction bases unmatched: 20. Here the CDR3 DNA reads TGTGCCAGCAGGGGAACTGACCGGGACAGTGGAATACTCTCCTACGAGCAGTACTTC. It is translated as CASRGTDRDSGILSYEQYF.

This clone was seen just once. Here the CDR3 DNA reads TGTGCCAGCAGCGTAGGGACAGGGGGCGCATCCACTGAAGCTTTCTTT. Protein product: CASSVGTGGASTEAFF. The chain has TRBV9 and TRBJ1-1, with 11 bases aligning to TRBD1. Germline CDR1 reads SGDLS; CDR2 reads YYNGEE. V was clipped by 0 bases and J by 4 bases; unmatched bases: 5. This CDR3 comprises 16 residues.

CDR3 nucleotides: TGCGCCAGCAGTGATGCTCGGGGGGGAGGCTATGGCTACACCTTC. It is translated as CASSDARGGGYGYTF. The chain has TRBV10-2 and TRBJ1-2, with D possibly matching TRBD1 (5 bases). The germline V gene has CDR1 WSHSY and CDR2 SAAADI. The ends were cut back, 3 bases at V and 4 bases at J, with 15 bases in the middle. The CDR3 is 15 residues long.

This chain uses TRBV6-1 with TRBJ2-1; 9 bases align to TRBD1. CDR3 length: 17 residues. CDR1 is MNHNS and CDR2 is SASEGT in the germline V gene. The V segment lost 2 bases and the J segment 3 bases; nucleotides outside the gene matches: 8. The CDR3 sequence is CASSETGGRGYYNEQFF. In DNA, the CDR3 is TGTGCCAGCAGTGAAACAGGGGGCAGAGGATACTACAATGAGCAGTTCTTC.

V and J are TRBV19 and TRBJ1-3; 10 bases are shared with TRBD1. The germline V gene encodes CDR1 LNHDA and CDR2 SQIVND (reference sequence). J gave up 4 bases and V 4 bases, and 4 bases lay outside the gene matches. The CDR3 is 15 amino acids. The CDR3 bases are TGTGCCAGTAGTACCCGGGACAGGGGAGGAAACACCATATATTTT. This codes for CASSTRDRGGNTIYF.

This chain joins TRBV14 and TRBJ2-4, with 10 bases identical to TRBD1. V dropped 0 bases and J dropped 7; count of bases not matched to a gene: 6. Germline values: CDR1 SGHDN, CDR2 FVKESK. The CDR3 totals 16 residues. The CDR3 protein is CASSQDLGTGVNIQYF. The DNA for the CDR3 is TGTGCCAGCAGCCAAGATCTTGGGACAGGGGTGAACATTCAGTACTTC.

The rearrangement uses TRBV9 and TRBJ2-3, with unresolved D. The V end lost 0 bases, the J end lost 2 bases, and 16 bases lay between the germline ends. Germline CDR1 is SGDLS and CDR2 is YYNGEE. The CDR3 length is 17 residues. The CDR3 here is CASSVGVALAHTDTQYF. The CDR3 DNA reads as TGTGCCAGCAGCGTAGGGGTAGCCTTGGCCCACACAGATACGCAGTATTTT.

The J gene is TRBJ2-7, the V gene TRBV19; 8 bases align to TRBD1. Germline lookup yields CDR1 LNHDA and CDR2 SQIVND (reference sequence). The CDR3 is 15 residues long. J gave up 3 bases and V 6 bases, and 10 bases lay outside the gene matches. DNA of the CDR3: TGTGCCAGTAGGAGTGTCTTGACAGGGGACTACGAGCAGTACTTC. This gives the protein CASRSVLTGDYEQYF.